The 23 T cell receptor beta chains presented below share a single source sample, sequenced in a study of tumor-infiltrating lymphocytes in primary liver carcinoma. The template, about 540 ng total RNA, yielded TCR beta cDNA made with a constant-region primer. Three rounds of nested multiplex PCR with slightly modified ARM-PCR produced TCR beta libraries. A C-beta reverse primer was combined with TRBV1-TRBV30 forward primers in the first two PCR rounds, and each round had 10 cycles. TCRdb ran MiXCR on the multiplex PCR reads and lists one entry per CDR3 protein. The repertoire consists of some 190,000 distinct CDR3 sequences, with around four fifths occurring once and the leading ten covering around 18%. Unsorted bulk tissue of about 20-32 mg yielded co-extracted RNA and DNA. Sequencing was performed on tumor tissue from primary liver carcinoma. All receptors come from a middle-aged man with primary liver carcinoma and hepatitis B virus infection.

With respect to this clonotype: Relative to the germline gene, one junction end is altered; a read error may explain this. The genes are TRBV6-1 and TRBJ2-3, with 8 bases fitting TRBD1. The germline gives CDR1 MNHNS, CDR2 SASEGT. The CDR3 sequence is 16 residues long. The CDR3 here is CANSEARTGLVDTQYF. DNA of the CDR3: TGTGCCAACAGTGAAGCACGGACAGGGTTAGTTGATACGCAGTATTTT.

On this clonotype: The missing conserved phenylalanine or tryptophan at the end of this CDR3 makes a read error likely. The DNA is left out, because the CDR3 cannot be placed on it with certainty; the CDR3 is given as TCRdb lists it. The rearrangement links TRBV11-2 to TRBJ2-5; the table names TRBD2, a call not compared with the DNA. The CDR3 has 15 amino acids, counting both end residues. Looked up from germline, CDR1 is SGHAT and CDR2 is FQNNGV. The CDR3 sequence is CASSPVGLVPETQYI.

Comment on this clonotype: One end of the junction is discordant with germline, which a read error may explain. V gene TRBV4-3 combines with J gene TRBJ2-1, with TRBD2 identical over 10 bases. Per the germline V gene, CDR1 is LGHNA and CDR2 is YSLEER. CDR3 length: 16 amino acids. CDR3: CASNQGASGRLNEQLF. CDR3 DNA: TGCGCCAGCAACCAGGGCGCTAGCGGGAGATTGAATGAGCAGTTATTC.

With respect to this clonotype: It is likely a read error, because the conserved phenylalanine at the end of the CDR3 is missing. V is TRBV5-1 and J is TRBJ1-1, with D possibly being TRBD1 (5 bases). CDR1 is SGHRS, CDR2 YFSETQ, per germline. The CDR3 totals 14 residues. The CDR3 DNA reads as TGCGCTAGCAGCTTGGCCGGGGGACTCTCGGAAGCTTTCATT. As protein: CASSLAGGLSEAFI.

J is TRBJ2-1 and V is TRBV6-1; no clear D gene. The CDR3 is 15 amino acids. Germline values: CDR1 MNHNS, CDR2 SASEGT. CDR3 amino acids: CDISEELAGLYEQFF. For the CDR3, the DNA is TGTGACATCAGTGAGGAATTAGCAGGCTTATATGAGCAGTTCTTC.

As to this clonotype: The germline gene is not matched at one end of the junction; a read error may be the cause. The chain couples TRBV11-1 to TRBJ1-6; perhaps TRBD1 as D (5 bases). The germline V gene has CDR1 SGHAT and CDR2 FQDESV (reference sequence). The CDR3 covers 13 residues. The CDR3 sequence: CASSRAWGPPLHF. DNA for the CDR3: TGCGCCAGCAGCAGGGCATGGGGTCCACCCCTCCACTTT. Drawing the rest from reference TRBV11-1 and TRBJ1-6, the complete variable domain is EAEVAQSPRYKITEKSQAVAFWCDPISGHATLYWYRQILGQGPELLVQFQDESVVDDSQLPKDRFSAERLKGVDSTLKIQPAELGDSAMYLCASSRAWGPPLHFGNGTRLTVT.

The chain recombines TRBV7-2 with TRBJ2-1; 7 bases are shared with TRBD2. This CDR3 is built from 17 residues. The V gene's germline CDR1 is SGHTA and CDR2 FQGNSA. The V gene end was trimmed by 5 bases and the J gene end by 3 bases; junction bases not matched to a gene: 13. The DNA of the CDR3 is TGTGCCAGCAGCCGGAGGGAGGGGAATGGAGGCTACAATGAGCAGTTCTTC. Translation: CASSRREGNGGYNEQFF.

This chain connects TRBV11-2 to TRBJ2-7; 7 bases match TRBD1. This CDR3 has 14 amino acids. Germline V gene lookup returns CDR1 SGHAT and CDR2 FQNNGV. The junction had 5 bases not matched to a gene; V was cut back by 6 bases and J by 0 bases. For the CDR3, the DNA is TGTGCCAGCAGTTCCAGACAGGGCTCCTACGAGCAGTACTTC. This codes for CASSSRQGSYEQYF.

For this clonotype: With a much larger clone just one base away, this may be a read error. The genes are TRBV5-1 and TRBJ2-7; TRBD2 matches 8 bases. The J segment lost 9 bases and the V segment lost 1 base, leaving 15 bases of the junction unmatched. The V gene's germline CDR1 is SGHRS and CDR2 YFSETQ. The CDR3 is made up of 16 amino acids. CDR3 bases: TGCGCCAGCAGCTTGACCTTTGGCGGGGGGTCGCGCGGGCAGTACTTC. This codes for CASSLTFGGGSRGQYF. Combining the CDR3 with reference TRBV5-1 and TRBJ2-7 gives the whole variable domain KAGVTQTPRYLIKTRGQQVTLSCSPISGHRSVSWYQQTPGQGLQFLFEYFSETQRNKGNFPGRFSGRQFSNSRSEMNVSTLELGDSALYLCASSLTFGGGSRGQYFGPGTRLTVT.

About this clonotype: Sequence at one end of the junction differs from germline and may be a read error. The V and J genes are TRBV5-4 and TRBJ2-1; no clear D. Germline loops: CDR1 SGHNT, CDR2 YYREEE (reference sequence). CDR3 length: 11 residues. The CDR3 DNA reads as TGTGCCAGCAGCTTTAGTGTCGAGCAGTTATTC. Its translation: CASSFSVEQLF.

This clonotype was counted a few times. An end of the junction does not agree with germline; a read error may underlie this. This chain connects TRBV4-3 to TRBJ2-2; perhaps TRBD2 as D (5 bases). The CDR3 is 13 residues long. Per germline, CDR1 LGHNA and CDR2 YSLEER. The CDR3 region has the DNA TGCGCCAGCAGTCAAGATTGGTACGGGGAGCTGTTATTT. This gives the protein CASSQDWYGELLF.

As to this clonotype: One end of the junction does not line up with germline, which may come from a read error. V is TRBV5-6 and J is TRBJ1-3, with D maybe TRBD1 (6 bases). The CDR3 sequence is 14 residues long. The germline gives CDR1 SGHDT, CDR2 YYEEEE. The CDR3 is CSSSFRGAGNTIYF. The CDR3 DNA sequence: TGTTCCAGTAGCTTCAGGGGCGCTGGAAACACCATATATTTT.

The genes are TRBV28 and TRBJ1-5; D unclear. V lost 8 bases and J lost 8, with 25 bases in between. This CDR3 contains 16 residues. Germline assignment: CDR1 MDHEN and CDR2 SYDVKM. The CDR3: CASCYSPNLSNEPQHF. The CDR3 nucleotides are TGTGCCAGCTGTTATAGCCCCAATTTATCAAATGAGCCCCAGCATTTT. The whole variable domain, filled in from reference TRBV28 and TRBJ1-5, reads DVKVTQSSRYLVKRTGEKVFLECVQDMDHENMFWYRQDPGLGLRLIYFSYDVKMKEKGDIPEGYSVSREKKERFSLILESASTNQTSMYLCASCYSPNLSNEPQHFGDGTRLSIL.

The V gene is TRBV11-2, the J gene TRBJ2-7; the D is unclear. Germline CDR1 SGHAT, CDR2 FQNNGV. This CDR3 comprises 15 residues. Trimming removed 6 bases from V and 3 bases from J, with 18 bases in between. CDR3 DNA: TGTGCCAGCAGATACAACGTGGATAATGGCTACGAGCAGTACTTC. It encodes CASRYNVDNGYEQYF.

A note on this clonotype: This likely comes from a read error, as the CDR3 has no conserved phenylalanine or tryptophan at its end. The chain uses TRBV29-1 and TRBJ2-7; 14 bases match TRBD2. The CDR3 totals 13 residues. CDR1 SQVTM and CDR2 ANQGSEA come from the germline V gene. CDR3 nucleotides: TGCAGTGGGCGACTAGCGGGGGGGCACGAGCAGTACTTA. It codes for CSGRLAGGHEQYL.

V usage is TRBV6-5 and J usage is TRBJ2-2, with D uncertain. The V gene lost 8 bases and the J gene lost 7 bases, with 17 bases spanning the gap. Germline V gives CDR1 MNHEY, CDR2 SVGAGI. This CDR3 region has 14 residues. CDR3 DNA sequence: TGTGCCAGCCGTGAGTTAGGGAAGGACGGGGAGCTGTTTTTT. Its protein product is CASRELGKDGELFF.

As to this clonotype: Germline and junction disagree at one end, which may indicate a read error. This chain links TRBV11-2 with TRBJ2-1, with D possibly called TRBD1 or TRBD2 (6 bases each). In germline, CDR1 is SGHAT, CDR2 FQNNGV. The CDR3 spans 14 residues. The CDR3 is CISSLGGLNNEQFF. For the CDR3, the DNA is TGTATCAGCAGCTTAGGGGGGTTGAACAATGAGCAATTCTTC. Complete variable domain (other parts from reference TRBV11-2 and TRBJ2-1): EAGVAQSPRYKIIEKRQSVAFWCNPISGHATLYWYQQILGQGPKLLIQFQNNGVVDDSQLPKDRFSAERLKGVDSTLKIQPAKLEDSAVYLCISSLGGLNNEQFFGPGTRLTVL.

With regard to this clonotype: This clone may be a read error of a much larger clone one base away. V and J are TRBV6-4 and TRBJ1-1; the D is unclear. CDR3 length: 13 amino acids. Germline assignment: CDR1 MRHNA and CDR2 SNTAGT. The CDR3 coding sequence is TGTGCCAGCAGTGTCGGGGTGAACACTGAAGATTTCTTT. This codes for CASSVGVNTEDFF.

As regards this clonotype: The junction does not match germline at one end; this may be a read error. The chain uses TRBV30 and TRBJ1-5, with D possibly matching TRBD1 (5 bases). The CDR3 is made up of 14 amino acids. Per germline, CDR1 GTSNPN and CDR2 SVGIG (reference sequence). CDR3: CAWRGQEGNQPQHF. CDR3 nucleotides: TGTGCCTGGAGGGGGCAGGAGGGAAATCAGCCCCAACATTTT.

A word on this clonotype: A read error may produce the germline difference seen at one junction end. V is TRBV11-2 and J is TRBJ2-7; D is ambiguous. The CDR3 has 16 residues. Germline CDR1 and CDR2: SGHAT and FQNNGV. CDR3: CVSSPVLGMGSYEQYF. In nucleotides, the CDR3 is TGTGTCAGCAGCCCAGTTTTGGGGATGGGGTCCTACGAGCAGTACTTC. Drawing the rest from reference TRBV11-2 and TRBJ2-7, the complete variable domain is EAGVAQSPRYKIIEKRQSVAFWCNPISGHATLYWYQQILGQGPKLLIQFQNNGVVDDSQLPKDRFSAERLKGVDSTLKIQPAKLEDSAVYLCVSSPVLGMGSYEQYFGPGTRLTVT.

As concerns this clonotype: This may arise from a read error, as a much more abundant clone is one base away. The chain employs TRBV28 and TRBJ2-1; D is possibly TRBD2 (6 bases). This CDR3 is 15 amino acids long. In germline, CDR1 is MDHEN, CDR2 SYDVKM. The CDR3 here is CASRLTGLSYNEHFF. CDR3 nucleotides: TGTGCCAGCAGGCTGACGGGACTTTCCTACAATGAGCACTTCTTC.

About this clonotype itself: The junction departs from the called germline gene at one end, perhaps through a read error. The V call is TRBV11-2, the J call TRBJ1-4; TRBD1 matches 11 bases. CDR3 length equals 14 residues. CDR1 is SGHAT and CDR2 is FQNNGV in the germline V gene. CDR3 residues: CVSILGQGAEKLFF. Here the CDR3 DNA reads TGTGTCAGCATCCTCGGACAGGGGGCGGAAAAACTGTTTTTT.

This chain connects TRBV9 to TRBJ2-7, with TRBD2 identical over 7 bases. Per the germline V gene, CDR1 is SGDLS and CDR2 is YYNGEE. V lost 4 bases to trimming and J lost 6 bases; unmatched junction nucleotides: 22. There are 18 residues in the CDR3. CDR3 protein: CASSSSPWTRGRASEQYF. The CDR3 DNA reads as TGTGCCAGCAGCTCCAGTCCCTGGACTAGAGGGAGGGCTTCCGAGCAGTACTTC. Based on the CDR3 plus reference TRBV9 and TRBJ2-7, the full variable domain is DSGVTQTPKHLITATGQRVTLRCSPRSGDLSVYWYQQSLDQGLQFLIQYYNGEERAKGNILERFSAQQFPDLHSELNLSSLELGDSALYFCASSSSPWTRGRASEQYFGPGTRLTVT.